These 16 T cell receptor beta chains share one sample of origin, sequenced in a study of T cell clonality in common variable immunodeficiency. Generated by immunoSEQ multiplex PCR, the TCRdb table keeps only in-frame clones and is missing some. The sample includes approximately 50,000 clones, none of them occurring once. Sequencing used peripheral blood mononuclear cells. The origin of the receptors is a person aged 18 to 75 in good health.

Ten or more counts support this clone. CDR3 sequence: CASSRRGQGSADTQYF. CDR3 DNA, as far as it was read: TGTGCCAGCAGCCGCCGGGGACAGGGATCGGCAGATACG. V and J are TRBV4-2 and TRBJ2-3, with TRBD1 matching over 9 bases. The read finishes 3 residues shy of the CDR3 end, and the germline J gene is used to complete it. The V and J ends lost 4 bases and 4 bases, in that order; junction bases with no gene match: 9. Germline V gene lookup returns CDR1 LGHNA and CDR2 YNFKEQ. CDR3 length: 16 residues.

This clone was seen many times. The read gets to within 3 residues of the CDR3 end, and the germline J gene fills in the rest. V usage is TRBV5-6 and J usage is TRBJ2-3; D perhaps matches TRBD2 (5 bases). The CDR3 length is 15 residues. Trimming removed 4 bases at V and 6 bases at J, with 18 bases between. Germline V CDR1 and CDR2: SGHDT, YYEEEE. The covered CDR3 bases are TGTGCCAGCAGCCCGAGCGGTCTCACGGGGGATACG. Its translation is CASSPSGLTGDT. The entire CDR3 sequence reads CASSPSGLTGDTQYF.

This clone was detected a few times. The read terminates 3 residues ahead of where the CDR3 ends, so the germline J gene completes it. The J gene is TRBJ1-1, the V gene TRBV6-2 or TRBV6-3; TRBD1 agrees at 12 bases. CDR1 and CDR2 (germline): MNHEY, SVGEGT. The CDR3 has 16 residues. The CDR3 DNA, read in part, is TGTGCCAGCAGTCGGGACAGGGGGCCTGGGGCCAACGTA. This sequence encodes CASSRDRGPGANV. The CDR3 in full is CASSRDRGPGANVAFF.

This clone was counted many times. The DNA ends 3 residues before the CDR3 does, and the rest of the CDR3 is filled in from the germline J gene. J is TRBJ1-1 and V is TRBV5-1; D perhaps matches TRBD1 (6 bases). V was shortened by 2 bases and J by 5 bases, with 13 bases between the two germline ends. CDR3 length: 14 residues. Looked up from germline, CDR1 is SGHRS and CDR2 is YFSETQ. The CDR3 sequence is CASSFGGAGTEAFF. The CDR3 DNA, read in part, is TGCGCCAGCAGCTTTGGGGGGGCAGGGACTGAA.

This clone has at least ten counts. The read finishes 3 residues shy of the CDR3 end, and the germline J gene is used to complete it. The genes are TRBV10-3 and TRBJ1-1; D ambiguous. V was cut by 7 bases and J by 1 base, with 16 bases left in between. From germline, CDR1 is ENHRY and CDR2 SYGVKD. CDR3 length equals 15 residues. Partial CDR3 DNA: TGTGCCATCACCTCCATGAAACTCGGGAACACTGAA. Translation: CAITSMKLGNTE. The full-length CDR3 reads as CAITSMKLGNTEAFF.

In its sample, this clone was seen many times. Read coverage stops 3 residues before the CDR3 terminus; the germline J gene supplies the remainder. The chain has TRBV19 and TRBJ2-3; 8 positions match TRBD2. Germline values: CDR1 LNHDA, CDR2 SQIVND (reference sequence). Losses at the gene ends were 2 bases for V and 2 bases for J; bases not matched to a gene: 6. This CDR3 spans 16 amino acids. The CDR3 reads CASSIQQAGDTDTQYF. Incomplete CDR3 DNA: TGTGCCAGTAGTATACAGCAAGCGGGGGACACAGATACG.

In its sample, this clone was seen many times. The read comes to an end 3 residues before the CDR3 does, leaving the germline J gene to fill in the end. The rearrangement uses TRBV5-4 and TRBJ2-1, with 10 positions matching TRBD2. In germline, CDR1 is SGHNT, CDR2 YYREEE (reference sequence). The CDR3 contains 16 residues. J was trimmed by 2 bases and V by 0 bases; bases with no gene match: 2. CDR3 in amino acids: CASSLGGLAAYNEQFF. Partial CDR3 DNA: TGTGCCAGCAGCTTGGGAGGACTAGCGGCCTACAATGAG.

Ten or more counts support this clone. The read comes to an end 3 residues before the CDR3 does, leaving the germline J gene to fill in the end. The chain has TRBV7-2 and TRBJ2-5, with TRBD2 as a possible D gene (7 bases). CDR3 length equals 15 residues. Germline CDR1 and CDR2: SGHTA and FQGNSA. V was cut by 6 bases and J by 4 bases, with 18 bases left in between. The CDR3 protein is CASSRGGGIGETQYF. The DNA read from the CDR3 is TGTGCCAGCAGTCGCGGGGGCGGGATAGGAGAGACC. Based on the CDR3 plus reference TRBV7-2 and TRBJ2-5, the full variable domain is GAGVSQSPSNKVTEKGKDVELRCDPISGHTALYWYRQSLGQGLEFLIYFQGNSAPDKSGLPSDRFSAERTGGSVSTLTIQRTQQEDSAVYLCASSRGGGIGETQYFGPGTRLLVL.

The sample holds many counts of this clone. Read data end 3 residues before the CDR3 end; the end is taken from the germline J gene. The gene calls are TRBV28 and TRBJ2-7; 9 nucleotides match TRBD1. This CDR3 has 14 amino acids. The J segment lost 5 bases and the V segment lost 1 base, leaving 3 bases of the junction unmatched. Germline loops: CDR1 MDHEN, CDR2 SYDVKM. CDR3 in amino acids: CASSLSGQGNEQYF. The covered CDR3 bases are TGTGCCAGCAGTTTATCGGGACAGGGTAACGAG.

As for this clone: The read ends 3 residues early relative to the CDR3; the germline J gene fills the gap. The gene calls are TRBV5-6 and TRBJ2-3; the match to TRBD2 covers 9 bases. The germline V gene has CDR1 SGHDT and CDR2 YYEEEE. With 2 bases clipped from V and 6 bases from J, the junction kept 7 bases outside the gene matches. This CDR3 has 15 residues. The part of the CDR3 DNA that was read is TGTGCCAGCAGCTTCCCTAGCGGGGTGGCTGATACG. It yields the protein CASSFPSGVADT. From start to end, the CDR3 is CASSFPSGVADTQYF.

The table lists this clone with many counts. The read comes to an end 3 residues before the CDR3 does, leaving the germline J gene to fill in the end. This rearrangement joins TRBV27 to TRBJ2-1; 8 positions match TRBD2. J gave up 5 bases and V 4 bases, and 10 bases lay outside the gene matches. Germline-derived CDR1 and CDR2 are MNHEY and SMNVEV (reference sequence). CDR3 size: 16 residues. CDR3 sequence reads: CASSSGVAGFNNEQFF. Partial CDR3 DNA: TGTGCCAGCAGTTCAGGGGTAGCGGGGTTCAACAATGAG.

This clone has a count of ten or more. The read finishes 3 residues shy of the CDR3 end, and the germline J gene is used to complete it. This rearrangement joins TRBV5-1 to TRBJ2-4; a possible D gene is TRBD2 (7 bases). The CDR3 extends over 14 amino acids. Germline V gene data show CDR1 as SGHRS and CDR2 as YFSETQ. V lost 4 bases, J lost 8 bases, and 16 bases lay in between. The covered CDR3 bases are TGCGCCAGCAGCCTAGGGGGGGCGGAGGACATT. Translation: CASSLGGAEDI. The complete CDR3 reads CASSLGGAEDIQYF.

This clone has a count of ten or more. The CDR3 is cut off 3 residues early in the read; its end comes from the germline J gene. This sequence joins TRBV20-1 and TRBJ2-3, with 13 bases matching TRBD2. This CDR3 is built from 16 residues. From germline, CDR1 is DFQATT and CDR2 SNEGSKA (reference sequence). The CDR3 reads CSAAAPGTSGKETQYF. The sequenced CDR3 bases are TGCAGTGCTGCAGCCCCCGGGACTAGCGGGAAAGAGACG.

A note on this clone: The read ends 3 residues early relative to the CDR3; the germline J gene fills the gap. The chain recombines TRBV7-9 with TRBJ1-1, with a possible D match to TRBD1 (6 bases). Trimming took 3 bases from V and 3 from J, leaving 11 bases between them. Germline V gives CDR1 SEHNR, CDR2 FQNEAQ (reference sequence). This CDR3 region has 14 residues. CDR3: CASSFRGTDTEAFF. The CDR3 bases that were read are TGTGCCAGCAGCTTCAGGGGAACGGACACTGAA. The whole variable domain, remainder taken from reference TRBV7-9 and TRBJ1-1, is DTGVSQNPRHKITKRGQNVTFRCDPISEHNRLYWYRQTLGQGPEFLTYFQNEAQLEKSRLLSDRFSAERPKGSFSTLEIQRTEQGDSAMYLCASSFRGTDTEAFFGQGTRLTVV.

This clone has a count of ten or more. The read ends 3 residues shy of where the CDR3 ends; the end is completed using the germline J gene. The chain employs TRBV19 and TRBJ1-6; D is unclear. Per germline, CDR1 LNHDA and CDR2 SQIVND (reference sequence). The CDR3 covers 12 residues. Trimming removed 6 bases from V and 9 bases from J, with 9 bases in between. The sequenced part of the CDR3 DNA is TGTGCCAGTAGATCGTTGGCTTCACCC. Protein: CASRSLASP. The whole CDR3 protein reads CASRSLASPLHF.

This clone was detected many times. The read stops 3 residues short of the end of the CDR3; the missing end is completed from the germline J gene. This chain connects TRBV7-9 to TRBJ1-2; D is unresolved. Germline CDR1 is SEHNR and CDR2 is FQNEAQ (reference sequence). The CDR3 runs to 11 residues. Trimming left V 5 bases short and J 3 bases short, with 4 bases between. The CDR3 loop is CASSPDYGYTF. The part of the CDR3 DNA that was read is TGTGCCAGCAGCCCGGACTATGGC.